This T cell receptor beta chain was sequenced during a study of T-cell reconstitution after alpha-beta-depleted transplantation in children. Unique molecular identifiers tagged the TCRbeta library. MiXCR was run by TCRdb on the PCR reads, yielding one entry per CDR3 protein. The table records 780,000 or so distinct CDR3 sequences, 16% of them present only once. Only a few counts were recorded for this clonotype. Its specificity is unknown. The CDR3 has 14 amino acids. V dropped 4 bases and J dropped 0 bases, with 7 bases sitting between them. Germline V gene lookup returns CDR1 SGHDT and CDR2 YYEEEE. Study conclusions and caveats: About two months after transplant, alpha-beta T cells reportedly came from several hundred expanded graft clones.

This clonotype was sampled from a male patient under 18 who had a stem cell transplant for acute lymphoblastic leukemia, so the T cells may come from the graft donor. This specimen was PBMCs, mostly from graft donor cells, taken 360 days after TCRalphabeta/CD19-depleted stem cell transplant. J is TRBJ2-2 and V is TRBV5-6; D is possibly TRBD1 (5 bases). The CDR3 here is CASSQGSNTGELFF. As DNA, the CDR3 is TGTGCCAGCAGCCAGGGTTCGAACACCGGGGAGCTGTTTTTT.